These 19 T cell receptor delta chains came from one sample sequenced in a study of Vδ1+ human thymocytes. Study-level results: Thymic TRG and TRD repertoires appeared highly polyclonal.

No antigen has been assigned to these receptors. Sequences come from RNA converted to cDNA by reverse transcription. Pooled V-gene forward primers with one constant-region reverse primer generated the CDR3 amplicons by multiplex PCR. TCRdb applied CATT to the multiplex PCR reads for clone calling. The sample records 80,000 or so delta-chain clones, 30% to 40% being singletons. Material: Vdelta1+ gamma-delta thymocytes from the thymus. Subset described: FACS-sorted CD3+ TCRalphabeta- TCRVdelta1+ TCRVdelta2- thymocytes. These receptors all come from a boy under two years old who had congenital heart surgery.

This clone appeared a few times. The V and J genes are TRDV1 and TRDJ1; D is tentatively TRDD2 or TRDD3 (5 bases each). V was cut by 1 base and J by 7 bases, with 34 bases left in between. The germline CDR1 and CDR2 sequences are TSWWSYY and QGS. The CDR3 has 21 residues. CDR3 region: CALGEPLAFSRVLGPGGKLIF. The CDR3 DNA reads TGTGCTCTTGGGGAACCTCTTGCCTTCTCTCGAGTCCTGGGACCCGGGGGTAAACTCATCTTT.

As regards this clone: The sample contains more than one DNA sequence encoding this CDR3. The chain has TRDV1 and TRDJ1, with D tentatively TRDD3 (5 bases). V lost 3 bases and J 9 bases, leaving 20 bases between the germline ends. The CDR3 is 15 residues long. The germline V gene encodes CDR1 TSWWSYY and CDR2 QGS. For the CDR3, the DNA is TGTGCTCTTGGGGATCCCGTTACTGGTCGAGGGGAACTCATCTTT. As protein: CALGDPVTGRGELIF.

This clone was seen only a few times. This chain joins TRDV2 and TRDJ2, with TRDD3 identical over 7 bases. This CDR3 comprises 16 residues. CDR1 GEAIGNYY and CDR2 EKD come from the germline V gene. Losses at the gene ends were 1 base for V and 10 bases for J; bases not matched to a gene: 14. The DNA for the CDR3 is TGTGCCTGTGACACAGGTGGGGGACCCGGGAGGGAACAACTCTTCTTT. It specifies CACDTGGGPGREQLFF.

This chain connects TRDV1 to TRDJ1; 12 bases line up with TRDD3. With V trimmed by 8 bases and J by 2 bases, 9 bases remained unmatched. This CDR3 spans 16 amino acids. CDR1 is TSWWSYY and CDR2 is QGS in the germline V gene. CDR3 DNA sequence: TGTGCTCTTCGGGTTCTGGGGGATACGAGTACCGATAAACTCATCTTT. Its protein is CALRVLGDTSTDKLIF.

The chain uses TRDV1 and TRDJ1; TRDD3 aligns across 13 bases. Unmatched junction bases numbered 21, after V lost 0 bases and J lost 2 bases. Germline V lookup: CDR1 TSWWSYY, CDR2 QGS. This CDR3 has 23 amino acids. The CDR3 reads CALGELPPQQPYWGIRRTDKLIF. CDR3 coding DNA: TGTGCTCTTGGGGAACTCCCCCCCCAGCAGCCTTACTGGGGGATACGCAGGACCGATAAACTCATCTTT.

V usage is TRDV1 and J usage is TRDJ1; 11 positions agree with TRDD3. Germline CDR1 TSWWSYY, CDR2 QGS. The V segment lost 0 bases and the J segment 4 bases; nucleotides outside the gene matches: 16. CDR3 length equals 20 residues. The DNA of the CDR3 is TGTGCTCTTGGGGAACTTTCCTTCTGGGGGATACATCCGACGGACGATAAACTCATCTTT. Amino acids: CALGELSFWGIHPTDDKLIF.

This clone has more than one count but fewer than ten. The chain carries TRDV1 and TRDJ1, with 10 bases lining up with TRDD3. CDR1 is TSWWSYY and CDR2 is QGS in the germline V gene. Trimming took 4 bases from V and 0 from J; bases not matched to a gene: 26. This CDR3 comprises 23 residues. DNA for the CDR3: TGTGCTCTTGGGGTCCCCGTGCCTTCCTGGGGGATAAGCCCGGACAAGTACACCGATAAACTCATCTTT. It codes for CALGVPVPSWGISPDKYTDKLIF.

This clone was seen more than once but under ten times. V and J are TRDV1 and TRDJ1; 11 bases are shared with TRDD3. The germline V gene has CDR1 TSWWSYY and CDR2 QGS. V lost 5 bases and J lost 4; bases outside the gene matches: 21. The CDR3 sequence is 20 residues long. DNA of the CDR3: TGTGCTCTTGGGAAGACTTGGGGGATACGCAGGAGGACAAAGGACGATAAACTCATCTTT. The encoded protein is CALGKTWGIRRRTKDDKLIF.

This clone was picked up many times. J is TRDJ1 and V is TRDV2; no definite D call. This CDR3 comprises 9 residues. Germline CDR1 and CDR2: GEAIGNYY and EKD. The germline V and J ends were trimmed by 5 bases and 7 bases, with 4 bases remaining between them. For the CDR3, the DNA is TGTGCCTGTGGGCTTAAACTCATCTTT. Translation: CACGLKLIF.

The chain employs TRDV1 and TRDJ1; TRDD2 matches 8 bases. Germline V CDR1 and CDR2: TSWWSYY, QGS. The ends lost 2 bases at V and 6 bases at J; junction bases unmatched: 8. This CDR3 contains 15 residues. The CDR3 region is CALGEGFLLRYKLIF. The CDR3 nucleotides are TGTGCTCTTGGGGAAGGCTTCCTACTGAGGTATAAACTCATCTTT.

This chain links TRDV1 with TRDJ1; 13 nucleotides agree with TRDD3. This CDR3 is 20 amino acids long. The germline V gene has CDR1 TSWWSYY and CDR2 QGS. The trim removed 3 bases at V and 0 bases at J, leaving 13 bases unmatched. The CDR3 DNA follows: TGTGCTCTTGGGGACCCAGTTCCCCACTGGGGGATACGTGACACCGATAAACTCATCTTT. Its translation: CALGDPVPHWGIRDTDKLIF.

The chain joins TRDV1 to TRDJ1, with 8 nucleotides matching TRDD3. The CDR3 extends over 21 amino acids. Looked up from germline, CDR1 is TSWWSYY and CDR2 is QGS. With V trimmed by 5 bases and J by 6 bases, 29 bases remained unmatched. CDR3 DNA: TGTGCTCTTGGGCTCCCAACTTCCGGTGGCATGGGGGATCGGGGATTTAATAAACTCATCTTT. Amino acids: CALGLPTSGGMGDRGFNKLIF.

This clone showed up just a few times. The chain has TRDV1 and TRDJ1, with 8 positions matching TRDD3. Germline-derived CDR1 and CDR2 are TSWWSYY and QGS. Germline trimming cut 3 bases from V and 0 bases from J; bases unmatched to any gene: 21. CDR3 size: 21 residues. CDR3 region: CALGEDLPTSGGAWYTDKLIF. CDR3 bases: TGTGCTCTTGGGGAGGACCTTCCAACGTCTGGGGGAGCGTGGTACACCGATAAACTCATCTTT.

This clone appeared once. The rearrangement links TRDV1 to TRDJ1, with D maybe TRDD2 (8 bases). This CDR3 contains 22 residues. CDR1 and CDR2 from the germline V gene are TSWWSYY and QGS. The V and J ends lost 3 bases and 1 base respectively, with 33 bases between them. Here the CDR3 reads CALGEPASYEGGGRQCTDKLIF. Written as DNA, the CDR3 is TGTGCTCTTGGGGAGCCCGCTTCCTACGAGGGTGGGGGACGTCAGTGCACCGATAAACTCATCTTT.

This chain joins TRDV1 and TRDJ1; no clear D. The germline V gene has CDR1 TSWWSYY and CDR2 QGS. Trimming left V 3 bases short and J 0 bases short, with 20 bases between. The CDR3 contains 18 residues. The DNA of the CDR3 is TGTGCTCTTGGGGAGGCAGGTAGCCGCCGGGCGTACACCGATAAACTCATCTTT. This gives the protein CALGEAGSRRAYTDKLIF.

This clone was seen a few times. One end of the junction is discordant with germline, which a read error may explain. The V and J genes are TRDV1 and TRDJ1, with 8 positions matching TRDD3. Germline V lookup: CDR1 TSWWSYY, CDR2 QGS. The length of the CDR3 is 26 residues. In nucleotides, the CDR3 is TGTGCGCTTGGGGAACTAGTTGATCCTGTCCCTGGGGGACCGCCGACGCCCGTGCGGCCGTGGGATAAACTCATCTTT. It specifies CALGELVDPVPGGPPTPVRPWDKLIF.

The gene calls are TRDV1 and TRDJ1, with 7 bases aligning to TRDD2. Per germline, CDR1 TSWWSYY and CDR2 QGS. The CDR3 is 15 residues long. V trimming: 1 base; J trimming: 7 bases; junction bases outside the gene matches: 9. The CDR3 bases are TGTGCTCTTGGGGAACCCTTCCTCCGTGGCTGTAAACTCATCTTT. This codes for CALGEPFLRGCKLIF.

This rearrangement joins TRDV1 to TRDJ1; TRDD3 matches 10 bases. V was clipped by 0 bases and J by 0 bases; unmatched bases: 7. The V gene's germline CDR1 is TSWWSYY and CDR2 QGS. There are 18 residues in the CDR3. The CDR3 sequence is CALGELGLGDRYTDKLIF. DNA of the CDR3: TGTGCTCTTGGGGAACTAGGCCTGGGGGATAGGTACACCGATAAACTCATCTTT.

In the case of this clone: Other nucleotide sequences from this sample produce the same CDR3. The chain recombines TRDV1 with TRDJ1; a possible D gene is TRDD3 (6 bases). Germline assignment: CDR1 TSWWSYY and CDR2 QGS. Trimming stripped 5 bases from V and 0 bases from J, with 28 bases between. This CDR3 is built from 20 residues. The CDR3 loop reads CALGTRSALGIRQYTDKLIF. CDR3 DNA: TGTGCTCTTGGGACCCGCTCCGCGTTGGGGATTCGTCAGTACACCGATAAACTCATCTTT.